This TCR beta chain was documented in a study of blood T cell repertoires in COVID-19. In the study overall: PBMCs, B-cell-depleted T cells, or T cells provided the cDNA or gDNA that made up the material.

The CDR3 spans 18 residues. Looked up from germline, CDR1 is SGHRS and CDR2 is YFSETQ. With V trimmed by 0 bases and J by 1 base, 9 bases remained unmatched. Study members were between 18 and 89 years old and lived in approximately 25 US regions. Participant-given clinical history determined each cohort assignment. Only in-frame clones appear in the TCRdb table, and some are missing; sequencing was by immunoSEQ multiplex PCR. The sample shows over 130,000 clones, 70% to 90% of them seen only once. This sequence was found in a woman in her forties or fifties with acute COVID-19. This chain connects TRBV5-1 to TRBJ2-2; 7 bases are shared with TRBD2. The sequencing sample was made of PBMCs or T cells enriched from blood (not recorded which). The CDR3 DNA reads TGCGCCAGCAGCTTGGGAGGGGCTAGCGGAGAGAACACCGGGGAGCTGTTTTTT. It yields the protein CASSLGGASGENTGELFF.